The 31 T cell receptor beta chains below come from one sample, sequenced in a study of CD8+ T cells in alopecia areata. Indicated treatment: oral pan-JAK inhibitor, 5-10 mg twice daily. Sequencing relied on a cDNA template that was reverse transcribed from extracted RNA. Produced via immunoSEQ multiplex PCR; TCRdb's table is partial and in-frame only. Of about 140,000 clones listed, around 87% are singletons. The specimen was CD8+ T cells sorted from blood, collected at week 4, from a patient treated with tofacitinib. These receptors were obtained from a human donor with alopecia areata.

This chain's CDR3 is CSATFVGGRQHF. The CDR3 DNA is TGCAGCGCTACATTCGTTGGGGGCCGGCAGCATTTT. The chain couples TRBV29-1 to TRBJ1-5; tentative D call: TRBD1 (6 bases). With 7 bases removed from V and 13 bases from J, the gap between germline ends came to 20 bases. CDR1 and CDR2 (germline): SQVTM, ANQGSEA. CDR3 length: 12 residues.

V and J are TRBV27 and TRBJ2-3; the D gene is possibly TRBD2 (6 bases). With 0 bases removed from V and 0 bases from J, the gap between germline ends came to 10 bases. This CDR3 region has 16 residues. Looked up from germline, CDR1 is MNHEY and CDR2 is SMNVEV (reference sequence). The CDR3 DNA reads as TGTGCCAGCAGTTTATCAAGTGGGACTAGCACAGATACGCAGTATTTT. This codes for CASSLSSGTSTDTQYF.

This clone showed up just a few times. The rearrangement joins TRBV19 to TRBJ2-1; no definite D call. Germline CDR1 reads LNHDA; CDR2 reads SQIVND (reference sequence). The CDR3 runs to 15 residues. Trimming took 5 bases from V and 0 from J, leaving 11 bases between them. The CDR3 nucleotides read TGTGCCAGTAGTTCCTATGGCCTCTCCTACAATGAGCAGTTCTTC. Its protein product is CASSSYGLSYNEQFF. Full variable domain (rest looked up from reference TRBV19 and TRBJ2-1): DGGITQSPKYLFRKEGQNVTLSCEQNLNHDAMYWYRQDPGQGLRLIYYSQIVNDFQKGDIAEGYSVSREKKESFPLTVTSAQKNPTAFYLCASSSYGLSYNEQFFGPGTRLTVL.

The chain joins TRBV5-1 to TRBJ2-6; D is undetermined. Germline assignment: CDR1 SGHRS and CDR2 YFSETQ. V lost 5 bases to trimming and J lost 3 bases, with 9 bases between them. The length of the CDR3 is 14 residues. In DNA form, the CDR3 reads TGCGCCAGCAGTGTAGGGTTTGGGGCCAACGTCCTGACTTTC. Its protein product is CASSVGFGANVLTF.

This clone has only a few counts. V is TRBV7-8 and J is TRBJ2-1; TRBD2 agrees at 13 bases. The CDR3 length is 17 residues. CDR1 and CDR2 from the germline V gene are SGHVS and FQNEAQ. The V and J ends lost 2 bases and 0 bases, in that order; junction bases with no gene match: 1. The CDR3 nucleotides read TGTGCCAGCAGCTTAAGGACTAGCGGGAGCTCCTACAATGAGCAGTTCTTC. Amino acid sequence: CASSLRTSGSSYNEQFF.

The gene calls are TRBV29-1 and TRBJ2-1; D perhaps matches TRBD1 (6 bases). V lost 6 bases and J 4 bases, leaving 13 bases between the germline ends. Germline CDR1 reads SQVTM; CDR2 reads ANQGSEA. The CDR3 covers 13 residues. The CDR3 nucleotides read TGCAGCGTCCTGGACAGTCATTACAATGAGCAGTTCTTC. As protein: CSVLDSHYNEQFF.

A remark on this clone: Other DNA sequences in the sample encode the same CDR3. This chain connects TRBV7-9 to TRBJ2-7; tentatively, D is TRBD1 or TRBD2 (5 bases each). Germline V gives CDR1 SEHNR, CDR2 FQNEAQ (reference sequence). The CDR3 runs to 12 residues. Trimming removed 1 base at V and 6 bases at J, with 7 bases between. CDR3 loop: CASSLGGSEQYF. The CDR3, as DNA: TGTGCCAGCAGCTTAGGGGGGTCCGAGCAGTACTTC.

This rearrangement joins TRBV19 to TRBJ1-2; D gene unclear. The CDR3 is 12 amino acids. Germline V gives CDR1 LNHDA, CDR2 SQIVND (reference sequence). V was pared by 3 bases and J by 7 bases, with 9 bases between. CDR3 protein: CASSIGETGYTF. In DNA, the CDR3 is TGTGCCAGTAGTATTGGGGAGACTGGCTACACCTTC.

CDR3 region: CASSTKPTGAHEQYF. In DNA form, the CDR3 reads TGTGCCAGCAGCACGAAACCGACAGGGGCTCACGAGCAGTACTTC. The V gene is TRBV11-3, the J gene TRBJ2-5; 8 bases agree with TRBD1. The closer fit of TRBJ2-7 to the DNA end suggests the J call may be wrong. There are 15 residues in the CDR3. Germline V gene lookup returns CDR1 SGHNT and CDR2 YENEEA.

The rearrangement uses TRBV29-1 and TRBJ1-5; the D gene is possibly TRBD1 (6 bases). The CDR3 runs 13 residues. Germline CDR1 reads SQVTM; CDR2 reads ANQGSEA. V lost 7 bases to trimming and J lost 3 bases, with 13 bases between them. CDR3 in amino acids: CSATQGHNQPQHF. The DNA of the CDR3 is TGCAGCGCAACTCAGGGGCACAATCAGCCCCAGCATTTT. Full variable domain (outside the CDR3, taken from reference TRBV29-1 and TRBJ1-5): SAVISQKPSRDICQRGTSLTIQCQVDSQVTMMFWYRQQPGQSLTLIATANQGSEATYESGFVIDKFPISRPNLTFSTLTVSNMSPEDSSIYLCSATQGHNQPQHFGDGTRLSIL.

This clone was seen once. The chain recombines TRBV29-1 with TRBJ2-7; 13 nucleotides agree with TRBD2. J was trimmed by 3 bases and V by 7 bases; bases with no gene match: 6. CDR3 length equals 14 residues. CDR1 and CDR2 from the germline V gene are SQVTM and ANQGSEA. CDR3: CSAPGLAGFYEQYF. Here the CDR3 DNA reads TGCAGCGCTCCGGGACTAGCGGGATTCTACGAGCAGTACTTC.

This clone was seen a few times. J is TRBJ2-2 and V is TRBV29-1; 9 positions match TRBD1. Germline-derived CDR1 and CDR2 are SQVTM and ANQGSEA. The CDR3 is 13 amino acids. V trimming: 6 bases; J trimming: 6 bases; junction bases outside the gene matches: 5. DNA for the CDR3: TGCAGCGTCCGGGACAGGGAGGCCGGGGAGCTGTTTTTT. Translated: CSVRDREAGELFF.

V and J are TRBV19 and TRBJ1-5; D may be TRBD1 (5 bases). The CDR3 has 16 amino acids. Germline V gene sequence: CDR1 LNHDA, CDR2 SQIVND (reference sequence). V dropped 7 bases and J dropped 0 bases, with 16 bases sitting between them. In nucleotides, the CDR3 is TGTGCCAGTACTGTGACGGACACCAATAGCAATCAGCCCCAGCATTTT. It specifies CASTVTDTNSNQPQHF.

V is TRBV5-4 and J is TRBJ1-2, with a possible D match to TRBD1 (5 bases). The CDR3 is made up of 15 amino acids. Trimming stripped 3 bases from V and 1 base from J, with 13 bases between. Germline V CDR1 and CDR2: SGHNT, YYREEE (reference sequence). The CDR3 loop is CASSSSEGINYGYTF. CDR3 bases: TGTGCCAGCAGCTCCTCGGAGGGGATTAACTATGGCTACACCTTC.

CDR3 bases: TGCGCCAGCAGCCAAGAGGGTAAGGGGCAAGAGACCCAGTACTTC. It translates to CASSQEGKGQETQYF. This chain joins TRBV4-1 and TRBJ2-5; a possible D gene is TRBD1 (5 bases). The V gene's germline CDR1 is MGHRA and CDR2 YSYEKL. V was clipped by 0 bases and J by 2 bases, with 10 bases between them. The CDR3 consists of 15 residues.

In DNA form, the CDR3 reads TGTGCCAGCTCACCGAACGGTCTGGGGGGACTAAACGAGCAGTACTTC. This gives the protein CASSPNGLGGLNEQYF. The gene calls are TRBV18 and TRBJ2-7; 7 bases align to TRBD2. V gave up 3 bases and J gave up 5 bases; unmatched junction bases: 13. The CDR3 runs 16 residues. Germline loops: CDR1 KGHSH, CDR2 LQKENI.

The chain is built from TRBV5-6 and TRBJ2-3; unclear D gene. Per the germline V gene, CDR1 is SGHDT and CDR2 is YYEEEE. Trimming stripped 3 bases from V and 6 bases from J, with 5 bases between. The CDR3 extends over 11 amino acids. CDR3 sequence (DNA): TGTGCCAGCAGCTACGGTGATACGCAGTATTTT. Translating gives CASSYGDTQYF.

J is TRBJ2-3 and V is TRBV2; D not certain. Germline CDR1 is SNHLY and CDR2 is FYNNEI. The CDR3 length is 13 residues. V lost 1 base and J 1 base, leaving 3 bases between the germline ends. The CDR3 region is CASSEVGTDTQYF. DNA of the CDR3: TGTGCCAGCAGTGAAGTCGGCACAGATACGCAGTATTTT. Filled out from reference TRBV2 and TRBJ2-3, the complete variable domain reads EPEVTQTPSHQVTQMGQEVILRCVPISNHLYFYWYRQILGQKVEFLVSFYNNEISEKSEIFDDQFSVERPDGSNFTLKIRSTKLEDSAMYFCASSEVGTDTQYFGPGTRLTVL.

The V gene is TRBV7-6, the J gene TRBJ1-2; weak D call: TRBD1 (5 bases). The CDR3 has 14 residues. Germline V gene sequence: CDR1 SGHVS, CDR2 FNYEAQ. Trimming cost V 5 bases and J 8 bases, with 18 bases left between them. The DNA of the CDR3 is TGTGCCAGCAGCCCAGAAGCAGGGACCCAAGGCTACACCTTC. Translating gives CASSPEAGTQGYTF.

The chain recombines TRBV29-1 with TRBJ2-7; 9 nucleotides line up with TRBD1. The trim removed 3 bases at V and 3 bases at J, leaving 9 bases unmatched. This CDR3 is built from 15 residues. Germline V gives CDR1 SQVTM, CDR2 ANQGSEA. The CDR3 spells CSVDEDRGEDYEQYF. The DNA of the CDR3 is TGCAGCGTTGACGAGGACAGGGGAGAGGACTACGAGCAGTACTTC.

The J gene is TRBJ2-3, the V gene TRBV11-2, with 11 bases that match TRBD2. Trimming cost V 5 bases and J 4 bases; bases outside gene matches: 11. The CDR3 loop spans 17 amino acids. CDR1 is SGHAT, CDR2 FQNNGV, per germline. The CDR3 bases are TGTGCCAGCAGCGGGTCGACTAGCGGGATCGGGGCAGATACGCAGTATTTT. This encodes CASSGSTSGIGADTQYF.

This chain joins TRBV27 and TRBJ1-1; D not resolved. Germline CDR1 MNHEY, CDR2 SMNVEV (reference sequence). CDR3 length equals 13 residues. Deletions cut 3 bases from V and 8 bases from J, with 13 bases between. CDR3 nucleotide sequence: TGTGCCAGCAGTTTTGGCGGGTCCATGGAAGCTTTCTTT. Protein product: CASSFGGSMEAFF.

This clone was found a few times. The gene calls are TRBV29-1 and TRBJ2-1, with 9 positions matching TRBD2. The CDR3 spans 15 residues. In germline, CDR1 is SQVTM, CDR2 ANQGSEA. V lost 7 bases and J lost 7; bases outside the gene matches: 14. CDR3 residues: CSAPIAGEEFNEQFF. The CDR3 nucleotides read TGCAGCGCACCAATAGCGGGAGAAGAGTTTAATGAGCAGTTCTTC.

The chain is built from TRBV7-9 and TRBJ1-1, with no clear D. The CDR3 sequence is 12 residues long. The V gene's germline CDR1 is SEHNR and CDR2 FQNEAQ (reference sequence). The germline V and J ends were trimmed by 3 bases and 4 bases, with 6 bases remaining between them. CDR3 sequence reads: CASSFGRTEAFF. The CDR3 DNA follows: TGTGCCAGCAGCTTCGGCCGCACTGAAGCTTTCTTT.

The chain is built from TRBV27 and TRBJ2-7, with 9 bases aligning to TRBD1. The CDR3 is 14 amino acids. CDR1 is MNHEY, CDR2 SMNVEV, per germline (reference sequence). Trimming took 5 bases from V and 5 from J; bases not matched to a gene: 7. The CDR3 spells CASSMSGTGNEQYF. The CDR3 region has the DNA TGTGCCAGCAGTATGTCCGGGACAGGGAACGAGCAGTACTTC.

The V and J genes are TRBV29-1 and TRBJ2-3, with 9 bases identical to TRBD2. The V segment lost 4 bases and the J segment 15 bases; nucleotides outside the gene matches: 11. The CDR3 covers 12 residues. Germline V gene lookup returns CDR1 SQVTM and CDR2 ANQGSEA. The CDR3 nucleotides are TGCAGCGTTGGCGAGCAGGCGGGGGGGCACTATTTT. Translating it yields CSVGEQAGGHYF.

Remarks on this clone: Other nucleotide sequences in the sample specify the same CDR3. The chain's CDR3 is CASSGYEQYF. DNA of the CDR3: TGTGCCAGCAGTGGCTACGAGCAGTACTTC. J is TRBJ2-7 and V is TRBV2; D uncertain. The germline V and J ends were trimmed by 4 bases and 3 bases, with 1 base remaining between them. The CDR3 covers 10 residues. Per germline, CDR1 SNHLY and CDR2 FYNNEI. Drawing the rest from reference TRBV2 and TRBJ2-7, the complete variable domain is EPEVTQTPSHQVTQMGQEVILRCVPISNHLYFYWYRQILGQKVEFLVSFYNNEISEKSEIFDDQFSVERPDGSNFTLKIRSTKLEDSAMYFCASSGYEQYFGPGTRLTVT.

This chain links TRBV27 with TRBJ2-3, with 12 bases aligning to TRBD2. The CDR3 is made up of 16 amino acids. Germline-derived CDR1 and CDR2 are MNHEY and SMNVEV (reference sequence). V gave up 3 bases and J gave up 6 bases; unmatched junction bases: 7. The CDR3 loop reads CASSFTLAGGPDTQYF. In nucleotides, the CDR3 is TGTGCCAGCAGTTTCACGCTAGCGGGAGGGCCGGATACGCAGTATTTT.

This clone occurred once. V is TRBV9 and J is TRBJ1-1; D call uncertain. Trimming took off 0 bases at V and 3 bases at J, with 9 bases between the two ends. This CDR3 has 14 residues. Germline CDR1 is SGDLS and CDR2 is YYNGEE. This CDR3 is CASSVVRQDTEAFF. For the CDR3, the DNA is TGTGCCAGCAGCGTAGTGAGGCAGGACACTGAAGCTTTCTTT.

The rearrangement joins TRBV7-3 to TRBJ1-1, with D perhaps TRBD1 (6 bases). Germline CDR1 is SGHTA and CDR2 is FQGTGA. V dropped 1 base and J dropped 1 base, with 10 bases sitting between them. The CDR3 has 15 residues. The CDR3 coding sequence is TGTGCCAGCAGCTTAAACCAGGGGCAGAACACTGAAGCTTTCTTT. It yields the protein CASSLNQGQNTEAFF.

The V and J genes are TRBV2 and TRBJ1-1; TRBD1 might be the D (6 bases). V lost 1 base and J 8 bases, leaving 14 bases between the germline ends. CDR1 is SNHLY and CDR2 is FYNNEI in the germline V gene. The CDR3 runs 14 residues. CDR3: CASSEVQGISEAFF. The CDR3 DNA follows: TGTGCCAGCAGTGAAGTCCAGGGGATAAGCGAAGCTTTCTTT.